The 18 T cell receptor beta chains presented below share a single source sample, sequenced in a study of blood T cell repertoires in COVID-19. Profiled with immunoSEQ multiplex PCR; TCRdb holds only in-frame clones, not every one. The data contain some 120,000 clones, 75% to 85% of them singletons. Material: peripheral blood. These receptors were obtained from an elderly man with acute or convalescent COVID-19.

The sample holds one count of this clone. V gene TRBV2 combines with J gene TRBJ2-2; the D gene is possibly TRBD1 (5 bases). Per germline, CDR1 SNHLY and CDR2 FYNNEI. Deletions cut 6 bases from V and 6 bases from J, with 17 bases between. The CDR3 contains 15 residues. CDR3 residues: CASSPLGDGAGELFF. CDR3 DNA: TGTGCCAGCAGCCCCCTAGGGGATGGGGCCGGGGAGCTGTTTTTT. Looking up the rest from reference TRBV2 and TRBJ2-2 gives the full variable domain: EPEVTQTPSHQVTQMGQEVILRCVPISNHLYFYWYRQILGQKVEFLVSFYNNEISEKSEIFDDQFSVERPDGSNFTLKIRSTKLEDSAMYFCASSPLGDGAGELFFGEGSRLTVL.

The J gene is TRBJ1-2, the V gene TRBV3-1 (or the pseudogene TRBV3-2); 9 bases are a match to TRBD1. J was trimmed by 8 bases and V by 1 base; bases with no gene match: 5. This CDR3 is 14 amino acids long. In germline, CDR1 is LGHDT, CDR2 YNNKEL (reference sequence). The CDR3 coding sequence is TGTGCCAGCAGCCAAGGGCACAGGGGGCGCGGCTACACCTTC. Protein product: CASSQGHRGRGYTF.

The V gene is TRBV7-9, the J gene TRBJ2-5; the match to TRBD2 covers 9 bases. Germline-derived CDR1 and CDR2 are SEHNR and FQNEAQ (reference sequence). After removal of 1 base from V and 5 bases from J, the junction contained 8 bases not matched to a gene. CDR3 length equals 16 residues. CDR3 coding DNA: TGTGCCAGCAGCTTAGGAAGAGCGGGGGGTTTTGAGACCCAGTACTTC. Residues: CASSLGRAGGFETQYF.

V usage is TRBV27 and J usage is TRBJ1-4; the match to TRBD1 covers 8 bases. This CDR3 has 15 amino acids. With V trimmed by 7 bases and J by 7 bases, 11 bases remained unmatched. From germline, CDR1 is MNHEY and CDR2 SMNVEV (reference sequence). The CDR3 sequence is CASKLDRGLSEKLFF. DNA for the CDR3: TGTGCCAGCAAACTCGACAGGGGCTTGTCTGAAAAACTGTTTTTT.

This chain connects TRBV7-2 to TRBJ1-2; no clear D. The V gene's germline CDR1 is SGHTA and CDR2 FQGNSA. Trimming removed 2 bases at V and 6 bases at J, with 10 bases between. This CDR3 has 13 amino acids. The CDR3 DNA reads TGTGCCAGCAGCTTAAGTCGGGAGGATGGCTACACCTTC. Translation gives CASSLSREDGYTF.

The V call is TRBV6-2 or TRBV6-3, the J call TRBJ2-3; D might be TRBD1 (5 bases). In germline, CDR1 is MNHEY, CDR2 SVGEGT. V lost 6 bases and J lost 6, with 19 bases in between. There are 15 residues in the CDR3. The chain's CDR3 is CASSNGVGVLDTQYF. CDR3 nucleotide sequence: TGTGCCAGCAGCAACGGCGTAGGGGTGTTGGATACGCAGTATTTT.

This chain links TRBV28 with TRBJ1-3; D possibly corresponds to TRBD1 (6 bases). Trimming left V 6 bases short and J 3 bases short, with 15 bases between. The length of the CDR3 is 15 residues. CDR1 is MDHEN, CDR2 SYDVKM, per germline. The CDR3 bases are TGTGCCAGCAGCAATCAGGGGTCACTTGGAAACACCATATATTTT. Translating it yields CASSNQGSLGNTIYF.

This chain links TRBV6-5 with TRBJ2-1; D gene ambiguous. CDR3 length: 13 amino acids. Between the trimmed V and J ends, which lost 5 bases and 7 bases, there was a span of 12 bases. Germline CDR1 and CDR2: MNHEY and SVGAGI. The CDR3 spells CASSQNVANEQFF. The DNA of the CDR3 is TGTGCCAGCAGTCAGAATGTGGCTAATGAGCAGTTCTTC.

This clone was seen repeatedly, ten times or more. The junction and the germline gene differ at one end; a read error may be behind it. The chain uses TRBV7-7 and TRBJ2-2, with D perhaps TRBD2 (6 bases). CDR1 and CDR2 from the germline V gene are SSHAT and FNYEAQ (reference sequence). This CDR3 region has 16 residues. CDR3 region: CASSLMEGLDTGELFF. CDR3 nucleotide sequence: TGTGCTAGCAGCTTAATGGAGGGGTTGGACACCGGGGAGCTGTTTTTT. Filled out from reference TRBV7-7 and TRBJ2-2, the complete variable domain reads GAGVSQSPRYKVTKRGQDVTLRCDPISSHATLYWYQQALGQGPEFLTYFNYEAQPDKSGLPSDRFSAERPEGSISTLTIQRTEQRDSAMYRCASSLMEGLDTGELFFGEGSRLTVL.

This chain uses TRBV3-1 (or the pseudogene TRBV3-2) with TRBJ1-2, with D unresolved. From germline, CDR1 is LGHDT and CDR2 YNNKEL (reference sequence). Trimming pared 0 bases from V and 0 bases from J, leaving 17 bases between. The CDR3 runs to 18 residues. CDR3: CASSQEASSRVANYGYTF. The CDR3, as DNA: TGTGCCAGCAGCCAAGAAGCCTCCTCGCGGGTCGCTAACTATGGCTACACCTTC.

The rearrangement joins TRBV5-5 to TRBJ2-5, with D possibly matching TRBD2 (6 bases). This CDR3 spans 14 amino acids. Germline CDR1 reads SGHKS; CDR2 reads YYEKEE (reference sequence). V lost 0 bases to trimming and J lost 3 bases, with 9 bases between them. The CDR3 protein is CASSLAGVKETQYF. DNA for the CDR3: TGTGCCAGCAGCTTGGCGGGGGTGAAAGAGACCCAGTACTTC.

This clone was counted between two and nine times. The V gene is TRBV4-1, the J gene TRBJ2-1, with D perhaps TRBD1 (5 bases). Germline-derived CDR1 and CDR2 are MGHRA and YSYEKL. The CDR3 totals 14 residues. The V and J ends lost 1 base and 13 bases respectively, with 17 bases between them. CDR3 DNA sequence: TGCGCCAGCAGCCAAGGAACAGACAGAACGCTTCAGTTCTTC. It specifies CASSQGTDRTLQFF.

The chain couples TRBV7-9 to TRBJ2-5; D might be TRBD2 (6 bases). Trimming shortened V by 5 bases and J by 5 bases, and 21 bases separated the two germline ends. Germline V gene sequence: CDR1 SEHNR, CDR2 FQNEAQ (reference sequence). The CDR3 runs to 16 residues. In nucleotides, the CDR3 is TGTGCCAGCAGCCAAAGCCTAGCGCGCCGGGTGGAGACCCAGTACTTC. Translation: CASSQSLARRVETQYF. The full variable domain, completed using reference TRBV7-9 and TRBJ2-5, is DTGVSQNPRHKITKRGQNVTFRCDPISEHNRLYWYRQTLGQGPEFLTYFQNEAQLEKSRLLSDRFSAERPKGSFSTLEIQRTEQGDSAMYLCASSQSLARRVETQYFGPGTRLLVL.

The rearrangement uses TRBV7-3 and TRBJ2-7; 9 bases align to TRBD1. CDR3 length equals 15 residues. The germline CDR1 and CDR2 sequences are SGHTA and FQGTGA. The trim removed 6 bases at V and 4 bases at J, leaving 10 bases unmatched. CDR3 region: CASSPGTGIGYEQYF. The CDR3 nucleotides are TGTGCCAGCAGTCCCGGGACAGGGATAGGTTACGAGCAGTACTTC.

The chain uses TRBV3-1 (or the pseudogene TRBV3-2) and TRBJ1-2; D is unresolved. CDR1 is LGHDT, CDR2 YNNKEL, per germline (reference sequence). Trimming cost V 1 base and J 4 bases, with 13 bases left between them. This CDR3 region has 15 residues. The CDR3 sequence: CASSQAQSPTYGYTF. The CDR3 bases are TGTGCCAGCAGCCAAGCTCAGTCACCCACCTATGGCTACACCTTC.

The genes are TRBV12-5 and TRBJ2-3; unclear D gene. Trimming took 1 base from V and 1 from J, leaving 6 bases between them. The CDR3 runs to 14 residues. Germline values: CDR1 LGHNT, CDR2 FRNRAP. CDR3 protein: CASGLGAGTDTQYF. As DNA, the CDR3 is TGTGCTAGTGGTTTGGGGGCTGGCACAGATACGCAGTATTTT.

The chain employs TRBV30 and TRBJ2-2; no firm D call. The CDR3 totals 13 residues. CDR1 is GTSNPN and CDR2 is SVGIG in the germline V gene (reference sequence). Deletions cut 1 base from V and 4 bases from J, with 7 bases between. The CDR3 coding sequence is TGTGCCTGGAGTGGCGCCTCCACCGGGGAGCTGTTTTTT. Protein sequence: CAWSGASTGELFF.

The CDR3: CASSNSQGVEEQYF. CDR3 bases: TGTGCCAGCAGTAATTCCCAGGGGGTGGAAGAGCAGTACTTC. This chain connects TRBV13 to TRBJ2-7, with TRBD1 matching 7 bases. This CDR3 comprises 14 residues. The germline CDR1 and CDR2 sequences are PRHDT and FYEKMQ (reference sequence). The trim removed 6 bases at V and 7 bases at J, leaving 12 bases unmatched.